The 16 T cell receptor beta chains reported below all come from one sample, sequenced in a study of technical replicates of blood from a handful of donors. The method was immunoSEQ multiplex PCR; TCRdb's version includes in-frame clones alone and lacks a portion of them. This table has approximately 76,000 clones, approximately 86% appearing once. Sample: PBMCs. These receptors came from a human donor in good health. Some clones in this sample may be carry-over from other donors' samples.

This clone was counted a single time. The V call is TRBV14, the J call TRBJ2-2; a weak D match, TRBD1 (5 bases). The length of the CDR3 is 15 residues. The V gene lost 1 base and the J gene lost 2 bases, with 8 bases spanning the gap. CDR1 SGHDN and CDR2 FVKESK come from the germline V gene. DNA for the CDR3: TGTGCCAGCAGCCAAGGGACAACTAACACCGGGGAGCTGTTTTTT. Amino acid sequence: CASSQGTTNTGELFF.

The chain carries TRBV2 and TRBJ2-2; 10 positions match TRBD2. This CDR3 has 16 residues. V gave up 6 bases and J gave up 4 bases; unmatched junction bases: 8. Germline CDR1 reads SNHLY; CDR2 reads FYNNEI. In nucleotides, the CDR3 is TGTGCCAGCAGCGAAAGCGGGGGGGCTATCACCGGGGAGCTGTTTTTT. This sequence encodes CASSESGGAITGELFF.

CDR3 DNA: TGTGCCAGCAGCTTAACGGCGGGAGGCCAGGGTGGCTACACCTTC. This gives the protein CASSLTAGGQGGYTF. The chain links TRBV7-3 to TRBJ1-2; tentatively, D is TRBD1 (5 bases). V gave up 0 bases and J gave up 7 bases, with 15 bases separating them. The CDR3 has 15 residues. Germline V lookup: CDR1 SGHTA, CDR2 FQGTGA.

The rearrangement uses TRBV7-2 and TRBJ1-3; possible D gene TRBD1, 5 bases. Germline V gives CDR1 SGHTA, CDR2 FQGNSA. The CDR3 length is 16 residues. Trimming removed 3 bases at V and 0 bases at J, with 12 bases between. DNA of the CDR3: TGTGCCAGCAGCTTTGGGGGGGTCGTCTCTGGAAACACCATATATTTT. Residues: CASSFGGVVSGNTIYF.

This clone was found once. The chain employs TRBV7-9 and TRBJ2-7, with 10 nucleotides matching TRBD1. With V trimmed by 10 bases and J by 6 bases, 6 bases remained unmatched. Germline V gives CDR1 SEHNR, CDR2 FQNEAQ (reference sequence). This CDR3 has 12 residues. The CDR3 coding sequence is TGTGCCACCGGGACAGGGGACCGCGAGCAGTACTTC. Translating gives CATGTGDREQYF. Using reference TRBV7-9 and TRBJ2-7 for the parts outside the CDR3, the full variable domain is DTGVSQNPRHKITKRGQNVTFRCDPISEHNRLYWYRQTLGQGPEFLTYFQNEAQLEKSRLLSDRFSAERPKGSFSTLEIQRTEQGDSAMYLCATGTGDREQYFGPGTRLTVT.

The chain carries TRBV29-1 and TRBJ1-1; D call uncertain. Germline assignment: CDR1 SQVTM and CDR2 ANQGSEA. This CDR3 region has 19 residues. The V end lost 0 bases, the J end lost 0 bases, and 23 bases lay between the germline ends. Written as DNA, the CDR3 is TGCAGCGTTGAAGATCTTGGAGCGGGGAGGCCGGAATTGAACACTGAAGCTTTCTTT. As protein: CSVEDLGAGRPELNTEAFF.

This chain uses TRBV29-1 with TRBJ2-6; D is uncertain. The CDR3 contains 14 residues. V gave up 4 bases and J gave up 4 bases, with 11 bases separating them. CDR1 is SQVTM and CDR2 is ANQGSEA in the germline V gene. The CDR3 nucleotides read TGCAGCGTTGGAATGGTGAGCGGGGCCAACGTCCTGACTTTC. Residues: CSVGMVSGANVLTF.

Only one count was recorded for this clone. The chain employs TRBV25-1 and TRBJ2-3; 10 bases map to TRBD1. CDR3 length equals 16 residues. Germline lookup yields CDR1 MGHDK and CDR2 SYGVNS. V trimming: 8 bases; J trimming: 4 bases; junction bases outside the gene matches: 12. In DNA form, the CDR3 reads TGTGCCAGCTCCCTTTGGACAGGGGGTATCGCAGATACGCAGTATTTT. This sequence encodes CASSLWTGGIADTQYF.

The DNA of the CDR3 is TGTGCCAGCAGGGGGCCTTATAATGAGCAGTTCTTC. The encoded protein is CASRGPYNEQFF. V is TRBV6-1 and J is TRBJ2-1; possible D gene TRBD1, 5 bases. Germline V lookup: CDR1 MNHNS, CDR2 SASEGT. Trimming cost V 6 bases and J 7 bases, with 10 bases left between them. CDR3 size: 12 residues.

The chain employs TRBV7-3 and TRBJ2-3; a weak D match, TRBD1 (5 bases). The germline V gene has CDR1 SGHTA and CDR2 FQGTGA. The germline V and J ends were trimmed by 4 bases and 0 bases, with 11 bases remaining between them. The CDR3 has 15 amino acids. This CDR3 is CASSSQGYSTDTQYF. CDR3 in DNA: TGTGCCAGCAGCTCCCAGGGCTACAGCACAGATACGCAGTATTTT.

V usage is TRBV7-6 and J usage is TRBJ2-7; TRBD2 agrees at 10 bases. The germline V gene encodes CDR1 SGHVS and CDR2 FNYEAQ. V gave up 1 base and J gave up 3 bases; unmatched junction bases: 0. The length of the CDR3 is 14 residues. This CDR3 reads CASSLVAGGYEQYF. The CDR3 DNA is TGTGCCAGCAGCTTAGTAGCGGGAGGCTACGAGCAGTACTTC.

This rearrangement joins TRBV19 to TRBJ2-3; a possible D gene is TRBD2 (6 bases). V lost 3 bases, J lost 4 bases, and 14 bases lay in between. CDR1 and CDR2 (germline): LNHDA, SQIVND (reference sequence). The CDR3 spans 15 residues. The CDR3 region has the DNA TGTGCCAGTAGTATGTGGTTAGCGGATTCAGATACGCAGTATTTT. Translation gives CASSMWLADSDTQYF.

The rearrangement links TRBV7-3 to TRBJ2-2, with TRBD2 identical over 10 bases. The CDR3 extends over 16 amino acids. Germline loops: CDR1 SGHTA, CDR2 FQGTGA. Unmatched junction bases numbered 3, after V lost 5 bases and J lost 0 bases. This CDR3 reads CASSATSGTNTGELFF. CDR3 in DNA: TGTGCCAGCAGCGCAACTAGCGGGACGAACACCGGGGAGCTGTTTTTT.

The rearrangement links TRBV7-2 to TRBJ1-5; no reliable D call. The germline V and J ends were trimmed by 5 bases and 5 bases, with 10 bases remaining between them. CDR1 is SGHTA, CDR2 FQGNSA, per germline. The CDR3 runs 13 residues. This CDR3 reads CASSPIAYQPQHF. For the CDR3, the DNA is TGTGCCAGCAGCCCCATAGCGTATCAGCCCCAGCATTTT.

This clone was found a few times. The chain couples TRBV9 to TRBJ2-2; TRBD2 might be the D (6 bases). V dropped 4 bases and J dropped 5 bases, with 18 bases sitting between them. There are 16 residues in the CDR3. From germline, CDR1 is SGDLS and CDR2 YYNGEE. CDR3 DNA sequence: TGTGCCAGCAGCCGGCGGGGTGACCCCGGAACCGGGGAGCTGTTTTTT. This encodes CASSRRGDPGTGELFF.

The rearrangement links TRBV5-1 to TRBJ1-3; D gene ambiguous. V lost 5 bases, J lost 0 bases, and 12 bases lay in between. Germline loops: CDR1 SGHRS, CDR2 YFSETQ. This CDR3 comprises 15 residues. The CDR3 sequence is CASRADTSSGNTIYF. The CDR3 DNA follows: TGCGCCAGCAGAGCCGACACGAGCTCTGGAAACACCATATATTTT.